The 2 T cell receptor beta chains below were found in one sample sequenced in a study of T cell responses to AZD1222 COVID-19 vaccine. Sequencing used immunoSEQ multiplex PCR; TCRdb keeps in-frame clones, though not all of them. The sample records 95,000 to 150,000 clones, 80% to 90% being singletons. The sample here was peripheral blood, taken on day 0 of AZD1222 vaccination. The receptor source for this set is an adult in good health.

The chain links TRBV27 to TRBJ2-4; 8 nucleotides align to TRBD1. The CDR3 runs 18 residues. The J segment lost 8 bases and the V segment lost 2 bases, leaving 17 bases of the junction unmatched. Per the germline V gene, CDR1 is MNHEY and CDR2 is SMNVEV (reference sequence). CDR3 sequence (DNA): TGTGCCAGCAGTTTAAGCGCAAGACAGGGGAGTCTAGTGGACATTCAGTACTTC. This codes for CASSLSARQGSLVDIQYF.

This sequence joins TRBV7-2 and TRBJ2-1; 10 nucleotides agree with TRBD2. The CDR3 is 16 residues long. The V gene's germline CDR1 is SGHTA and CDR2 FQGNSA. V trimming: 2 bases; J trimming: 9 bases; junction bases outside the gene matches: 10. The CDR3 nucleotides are TGTGCCAGCAGCTTAATCGGCGGGCTAGCGGGAGCTGAGCAGTTCTTC. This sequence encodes CASSLIGGLAGAEQFF.